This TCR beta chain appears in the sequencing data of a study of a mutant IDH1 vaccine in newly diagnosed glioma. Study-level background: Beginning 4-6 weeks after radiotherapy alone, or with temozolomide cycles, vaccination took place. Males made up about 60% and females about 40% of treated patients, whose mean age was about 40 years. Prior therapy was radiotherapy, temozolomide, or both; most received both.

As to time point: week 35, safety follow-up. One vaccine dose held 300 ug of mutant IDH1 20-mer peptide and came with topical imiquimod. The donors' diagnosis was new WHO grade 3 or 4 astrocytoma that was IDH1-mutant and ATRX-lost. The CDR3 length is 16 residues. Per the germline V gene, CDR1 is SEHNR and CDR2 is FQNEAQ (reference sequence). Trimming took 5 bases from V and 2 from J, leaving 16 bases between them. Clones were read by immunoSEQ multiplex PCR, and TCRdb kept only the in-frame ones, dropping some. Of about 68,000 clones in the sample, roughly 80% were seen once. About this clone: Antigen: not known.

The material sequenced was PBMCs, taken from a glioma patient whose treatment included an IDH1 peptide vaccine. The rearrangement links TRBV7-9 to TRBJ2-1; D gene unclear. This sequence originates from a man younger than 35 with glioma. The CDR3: CASSGFLELPYNEQFF. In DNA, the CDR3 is TGTGCCAGCAGCGGGTTTCTAGAACTCCCCTACAATGAGCAGTTCTTC. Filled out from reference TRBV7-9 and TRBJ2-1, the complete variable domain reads DTGVSQNPRHKITKRGQNVTFRCDPISEHNRLYWYRQTLGQGPEFLTYFQNEAQLEKSRLLSDRFSAERPKGSFSTLEIQRTEQGDSAMYLCASSGFLELPYNEQFFGPGTRLTVL.